This entry lists 26 T cell receptor beta chains sequenced from one sample in a study of T-cell reconstitution after alpha-beta-depleted transplantation in children. Preparing the TCRbeta library involved the use of unique molecular identifiers. TCRdb recomputed calls from the PCR reads with MiXCR, one row per CDR3 protein. The sample gives 200,000 to 300,000 distinct CDR3 sequences, around 12% of which show up once; around 2.5% is in the top ten. Sample: PBMCs from the stem cell graft donor, taken from the stem cell graft. These receptors originate from a human donor who donated a stem cell graft to a child with acute lymphoblastic leukemia.

The sample holds many counts of this clonotype. The chain recombines TRBV10-3 with TRBJ2-1; either TRBD1 or TRBD2 may fit D (5 bases each). Germline V gene lookup returns CDR1 ENHRY and CDR2 SYGVKD. The CDR3 is 13 residues long. V was shortened by 2 bases and J by 8 bases, with 10 bases between the two germline ends. The CDR3 nucleotides are TGTGCCATCAGTGAGGGGGGTCCGGATGAGCAGTTCTTC. Protein product: CAISEGGPDEQFF.

Many counts were recorded for this clonotype. This sequence joins TRBV4-3 and TRBJ2-1; tentative D call: TRBD1 (5 bases). Germline loops: CDR1 LGHNA, CDR2 YSLEER. The V and J ends lost 0 bases and 5 bases respectively, with 17 bases between them. CDR3 length: 17 amino acids. The CDR3 DNA is TGCGCCAGCAGCCAAGAAATGGGCAGGGCTATCAACAATGAGCAGTTCTTC. Protein sequence: CASSQEMGRAINNEQFF.

This clonotype was seen at least ten times. The chain carries TRBV20-1 and TRBJ1-5; TRBD1 matches 7 bases. The V gene end was trimmed by 6 bases and the J gene end by 10 bases; junction bases not matched to a gene: 12. The CDR3 is 13 residues long. Germline loops: CDR1 DFQATT, CDR2 SNEGSKA (reference sequence). CDR3 nucleotides: TGCAGTGCCCGACCCGCTAGAGGGGGCCCCCAGCATTTT. Residues: CSARPARGGPQHF.

Concerning this clonotype: A much larger clone sits a single nucleotide away, making a read error possible. The V and J genes are TRBV9 and TRBJ2-1; D is unclear. Germline-derived CDR1 and CDR2 are SGDLS and YYNGEE. The CDR3 is made up of 15 amino acids. Trimming took off 0 bases at V and 2 bases at J, with 9 bases between the two ends. The CDR3 spells CASSVDRQAYNEQFF. In DNA form, the CDR3 reads TGTGCCAGCAGCGTAGATCGACAAGCCTACAATGAGCAGTTCTTC. The variable domain in full, completed from reference TRBV9 and TRBJ2-1, reads DSGVTQTPKHLITATGQRVTLRCSPRSGDLSVYWYQQSLDQGLQFLIQYYNGEERAKGNILERFSAQQFPDLHSELNLSSLELGDSALYFCASSVDRQAYNEQFFGPGTRLTVL.

This clonotype occurred many times. The V gene is TRBV29-1, the J gene TRBJ2-5, with TRBD2 matching over 15 bases. This CDR3 comprises 16 residues. Germline V CDR1 and CDR2: SQVTM, ANQGSEA. V lost 4 bases and J lost 6; bases outside the gene matches: 9. The CDR3 spells CSVVPTGLAGGQTQYF. In DNA form, the CDR3 reads TGCAGCGTTGTCCCGACGGGACTAGCGGGAGGTCAGACCCAGTACTTC.

The table lists this clonotype with many counts. V usage is TRBV7-2 and J usage is TRBJ1-3; D is undetermined. From germline, CDR1 is SGHTA and CDR2 FQGNSA. With 5 bases removed from V and 8 bases from J, the gap between germline ends came to 13 bases. The CDR3 is made up of 13 amino acids. DNA of the CDR3: TGTGCCAGCAGCCCTGGCGGCGGGGACACCATATATTTT. Amino acids: CASSPGGGDTIYF.

The chain employs TRBV27 and TRBJ2-7; D ambiguous. This CDR3 has 13 amino acids. In germline, CDR1 is MNHEY, CDR2 SMNVEV (reference sequence). Trimming removed 3 bases at V and 1 base at J, with 7 bases between. Here the CDR3 DNA reads TGTGCCAGCAGTTTTTCCCCTTCCTACGAGCAGTACTTC. It is translated as CASSFSPSYEQYF.

The chain links TRBV4-3 to TRBJ2-3; D remains ambiguous. CDR1 and CDR2 from the germline V gene are LGHNA and YSLEER. The V gene lost 0 bases and the J gene lost 2 bases, with 12 bases spanning the gap. The CDR3 runs 16 residues. CDR3 sequence reads: CASSQDGVENTDTQYF. The CDR3 bases are TGCGCCAGCAGCCAAGATGGCGTGGAGAACACAGATACGCAGTATTTT.

In its sample, this clonotype was seen many times. The gene calls are TRBV12-3 or TRBV12-4 and TRBJ1-3; 8 nucleotides line up with TRBD1. This CDR3 is 15 amino acids long. V trimming: 3 bases; J trimming: 2 bases; junction bases outside the gene matches: 3. The CDR3 reads CASSFQGAPGNTIYF. CDR3 sequence (DNA): TGTGCCAGCAGTTTTCAGGGGGCCCCTGGAAACACCATATATTTT.

A word on this clonotype: Since a much larger clone is just one base distant, this may be a read error. The chain uses TRBV5-6 and TRBJ2-2, with a tentative D call TRBD2 (6 bases). V lost 3 bases to trimming and J lost 10 bases, with 19 bases between them. Germline CDR1 SGHDT, CDR2 YYEEEE. The CDR3 covers 15 residues. CDR3 bases: TGTGCCAGCAGCTGGGACCAGGAGGGGCGAGTGGAGCTGTTTTTT. Translation gives CASSWDQEGRVELFF. The full variable domain, rest sourced from reference TRBV5-6 and TRBJ2-2, is DAGVTQSPTHLIKTRGQQVTLRCSPKSGHDTVSWYQQALGQGPQFIFQYYEEEERQRGNFPDRFSGHQFPNYSSELNVNALLLGDSALYLCASSWDQEGRVELFFGEGSRLTVL.

This clonotype was counted at least ten times. The chain links TRBV7-2 to TRBJ2-3; TRBD2 aligns across 14 bases. This CDR3 spans 15 amino acids. The junction had 1 base not matched to a gene; V was cut back by 3 bases and J by 5 bases. From germline, CDR1 is SGHTA and CDR2 FQGNSA. The DNA of the CDR3 is TGTGCCAGCAGCTTCGGACTAGCGGGGGGAGATACGCAGTATTTT. This codes for CASSFGLAGGDTQYF.

This clonotype appeared a single time. The chain has TRBV19 and TRBJ1-1; no reliable D call. CDR3 length: 14 residues. CDR1 LNHDA and CDR2 SQIVND come from the germline V gene (reference sequence). Between the trimmed V and J ends, which lost 6 bases and 0 bases, there was a span of 11 bases. DNA of the CDR3: TGTGCCAGTAGCCAATCAGGCCTGAACACTGAAGCTTTCTTT. This translates into CASSQSGLNTEAFF.

This clonotype turned up a few times. The V and J genes are TRBV4-3 and TRBJ2-5; 16 positions match TRBD2. J lost 7 bases, V lost 4 bases, and 3 bases had no gene match. Germline V gene data show CDR1 as LGHNA and CDR2 as YSLEER. The CDR3 loop spans 15 amino acids. CDR3 sequence: CASSPGTSGRGTQYF. CDR3 DNA sequence: TGCGCCAGCAGCCCCGGGACTAGCGGGAGGGGGACCCAGTACTTC.

A few counts support this clonotype. This chain connects TRBV6-5 to TRBJ2-7; TRBD1 aligns across 7 bases. CDR1 and CDR2 from the germline V gene are MNHEY and SVGAGI. Trimming took 0 bases from V and 0 from J; bases not matched to a gene: 8. CDR3 length equals 17 residues. The DNA for the CDR3 is TGTGCCAGCAGTTACTCAATCGGGACAGCGAGCTCCTACGAGCAGTACTTC. It yields the protein CASSYSIGTASSYEQYF.

This clonotype showed up just a few times. CDR3 loop: CASSQDSLAGGDYETQYF. The CDR3 nucleotides are TGTGCCAGCAGCCAAGATTCTCTAGCGGGGGGGGACTACGAGACCCAGTACTTC. This chain uses TRBV3-1 with TRBJ2-5; 12 nucleotides line up with TRBD2. Germline-derived CDR1 and CDR2 are LGHDT and YNNKEL (reference sequence). V shed 0 bases and J 5 bases; nucleotides not matched to a gene: 10. The CDR3 runs 18 residues.

The chain links TRBV10-3 to TRBJ2-1; 7 nucleotides agree with TRBD1. Looked up from germline, CDR1 is ENHRY and CDR2 is SYGVKD. This CDR3 spans 15 amino acids. V dropped 5 bases and J dropped 5; count of bases not matched to a gene: 9. The CDR3 reads CAISRQGTGDNEQFF. CDR3 nucleotide sequence: TGTGCCATCAGTCGACAGGGAACAGGGGACAATGAGCAGTTCTTC.

The table lists this clonotype with a count of one. A much larger clone lies one base from this, so it may be a read error. V and J are TRBV5-1 and TRBJ2-7; D is possibly TRBD1 (7 bases). This CDR3 has 13 residues. Per germline, CDR1 SGHRS and CDR2 YFSETQ. Trimming pared 9 bases from V and 3 bases from J, leaving 16 bases between. CDR3 DNA sequence: TGCGCCACTTCGCCAGGGGGAGGCTACGAGCAGTACTTC. This sequence encodes CATSPGGGYEQYF.

This clonotype was seen ten or more times. The genes are TRBV7-9 and TRBJ2-7; TRBD2 matches at 13 bases. The CDR3 extends over 17 amino acids. The germline V gene encodes CDR1 SEHNR and CDR2 FQNEAQ (reference sequence). V trimming: 7 bases; J trimming: 2 bases; junction bases outside the gene matches: 11. The CDR3 bases are TGTGCCAGCACCGAAGGGACTAGCGGGACCTATACCTACGAGCAGTACTTC. This sequence encodes CASTEGTSGTYTYEQYF.

This clonotype was detected ten times or more. CDR3 in amino acids: CRDYSSSYNSPLHF. In nucleotides, the CDR3 is TGCAGGGACTACAGCAGCTCCTATAATTCACCCCTCCACTTT. The chain recombines TRBV20-1 with TRBJ1-6; no reliable D call. CDR1 is DFQATT, CDR2 SNEGSKA, per germline (reference sequence). CDR3 length: 14 residues.

This clonotype was detected ten times or more. The chain carries TRBV20-1 and TRBJ2-7; weak D call: TRBD1 (6 bases). The CDR3 contains 15 residues. Trimming left V 2 bases short and J 1 base short, with 15 bases between. In germline, CDR1 is DFQATT, CDR2 SNEGSKA (reference sequence). CDR3 DNA: TGCAGTGCTAGATTGGACAGAACTATATCCTACGAGCAGTACTTC. Encoded protein: CSARLDRTISYEQYF.

The chain is built from TRBV30 and TRBJ1-1, with TRBD1 as a possible D gene (6 bases). Trimming pared 3 bases from V and 6 bases from J, leaving 20 bases between. The CDR3 length is 15 residues. Germline V lookup: CDR1 GTSNPN, CDR2 SVGIG (reference sequence). CDR3 DNA sequence: TGTGCCTGGAGGGAGGGGGAACGGTTCAAATCTGAAGCTTTCTTT. Its translation: CAWREGERFKSEAFF.

A few counts support this clonotype. V and J are TRBV7-2 and TRBJ2-1; TRBD1 is a possible D gene (6 bases). Trimming removed 6 bases at V and 9 bases at J, with 12 bases between. Germline V gives CDR1 SGHTA, CDR2 FQGNSA. The CDR3 is 12 residues long. CDR3 loop: CASSLQGSEQFF. CDR3 nucleotide sequence: TGTGCCAGCAGTCTACAGGGAAGTGAGCAGTTCTTC. Based on the CDR3 plus reference TRBV7-2 and TRBJ2-1, the full variable domain is GAGVSQSPSNKVTEKGKDVELRCDPISGHTALYWYRQSLGQGLEFLIYFQGNSAPDKSGLPSDRFSAERTGGSVSTLTIQRTQQEDSAVYLCASSLQGSEQFFGPGTRLTVL.

Notes on this clonotype: This may be a read error: a much more frequent sequence differs by one nucleotide. V usage is TRBV4-2 and J usage is TRBJ2-7; D is ambiguous. This CDR3 spans 13 amino acids. The V gene lost 9 bases and the J gene lost 2 bases, with 14 bases spanning the gap. The germline V gene encodes CDR1 LGHNA and CDR2 YNFKEQ. Here the CDR3 DNA reads TGTGCCAGGAGCTTGCCTCTCACCTACGAGCAGTACTTC. This encodes CARSLPLTYEQYF.

This clonotype was found many times. The chain recombines TRBV5-1 with TRBJ2-1, with TRBD2 matching 9 bases. V dropped 1 base and J dropped 2; count of bases not matched to a gene: 4. Germline lookup yields CDR1 SGHRS and CDR2 YFSETQ. The CDR3 runs to 16 residues. CDR3 bases: TGCGCCAGCAGCTTGTCGGCTAGCGGGACCTACAATGAGCAGTTCTTC. Its protein product is CASSLSASGTYNEQFF.

J is TRBJ1-4 and V is TRBV27; a possible D gene is TRBD1 (5 bases). There are 14 residues in the CDR3. V lost 3 bases and J 7 bases, leaving 12 bases between the germline ends. The V gene's germline CDR1 is MNHEY and CDR2 SMNVEV (reference sequence). This CDR3 is CASSFYRPGEKLFF. The CDR3 DNA follows: TGTGCCAGCAGTTTTTACAGGCCGGGTGAAAAACTGTTTTTT. The full variable domain, in which reference TRBV27 and TRBJ1-4 provide the parts outside the CDR3, is EAQVTQNPRYLITVTGKKLTVTCSQNMNHEYMSWYRQDPGLGLRQIYYSMNVEVTDKGDVPEGYKVSRKEKRNFPLILESPSPNQTSLYFCASSFYRPGEKLFFGSGTQLSVL.

In its sample, this clonotype was seen many times. V gene TRBV20-1 combines with J gene TRBJ1-4; D remains unclear. The V gene lost 6 bases and the J gene lost 5 bases, with 13 bases spanning the gap. Germline values: CDR1 DFQATT, CDR2 SNEGSKA (reference sequence). This CDR3 region has 13 residues. CDR3 DNA sequence: TGCAGTGCCCCCCTTCGGGTGAATGAAAAACTGTTTTTT. Encoded protein: CSAPLRVNEKLFF.